Below, 17 T cell receptor beta chains from the same sample are listed, as sequenced in a study of OX40 agonist ivuxolimab in advanced cancers. Measured with immunoSEQ multiplex PCR; TCRdb has only the in-frame clones, and not every one. The table includes around 88,000 clones, 90% to 95% detected once. Source: CD4+ or CD8+ T cells sorted from blood, taken in a trial of the OX40 agonist ivuxolimab. The origin of the receptors is an adult with an advanced solid tumor such as melanoma, head and neck, liver or kidney cancer.

This rearrangement joins TRBV2 to TRBJ2-1; D ambiguous. Trimming removed 5 bases from V and 6 bases from J, with 8 bases in between. The V gene's germline CDR1 is SNHLY and CDR2 FYNNEI. The CDR3 has 12 amino acids. In nucleotides, the CDR3 is TGTGCCAGCAGTCCCGAGGTCAATGAGCAGTTCTTC. Residues: CASSPEVNEQFF.

The J gene is TRBJ1-1, the V gene TRBV7-9; D perhaps matches TRBD1 (6 bases). This CDR3 region has 13 residues. Germline CDR1 is SEHNR and CDR2 is FQNEAQ (reference sequence). The V end lost 2 bases, the J end lost 7 bases, and 11 bases lay between the germline ends. The DNA of the CDR3 is TGTGCCAGCAGCTTATCCGGGGGCTATGAAGCTTTCTTT. The encoded protein is CASSLSGGYEAFF.

The J gene is TRBJ2-7, the V gene TRBV11-2, with D maybe TRBD2 (5 bases). V was trimmed by 2 bases and J by 0 bases, leaving 14 bases between them. The germline V gene has CDR1 SGHAT and CDR2 FQNNGV. The CDR3 has 16 residues. CDR3 region: CASSLLGPRGSYEQYF. The CDR3 DNA reads TGTGCCAGCAGCTTATTGGGCCCCCGGGGCTCCTACGAGCAGTACTTC. Together with reference TRBV11-2 and TRBJ2-7, the CDR3 gives the full variable domain: EAGVAQSPRYKIIEKRQSVAFWCNPISGHATLYWYQQILGQGPKLLIQFQNNGVVDDSQLPKDRFSAERLKGVDSTLKIQPAKLEDSAVYLCASSLLGPRGSYEQYFGPGTRLTVT.

This clone has just a few counts. This sequence joins TRBV2 and TRBJ2-3; 12 positions agree with TRBD2. Germline V CDR1 and CDR2: SNHLY, FYNNEI. The length of the CDR3 is 14 residues. Germline trimming cut 9 bases from V and 3 bases from J; bases unmatched to any gene: 4. CDR3 nucleotides: TGTGCCAGGACTGGACTAGCGGGAACAGATACGCAGTATTTT. This gives the protein CARTGLAGTDTQYF.

This chain links TRBV4-1 with TRBJ2-6; no firm D call. The CDR3 extends over 15 amino acids. Between the trimmed V and J ends, which lost 3 bases and 4 bases, there was a span of 10 bases. Germline CDR1 is MGHRA and CDR2 is YSYEKL. CDR3 nucleotide sequence: TGCGCCAGCAGCCACGCCCCGAGGGGGGCCAACGTCCTGACTTTC. It specifies CASSHAPRGANVLTF.

V usage is TRBV6-5 and J usage is TRBJ1-2; tentative D call: TRBD1 (5 bases). The CDR3 contains 15 residues. V gave up 0 bases and J gave up 2 bases, with 10 bases separating them. Germline V gene sequence: CDR1 MNHEY, CDR2 SVGAGI. This CDR3 reads CASSYSLQGNYGYTF. CDR3 coding DNA: TGTGCCAGCAGTTACTCGTTGCAGGGCAACTATGGCTACACCTTC.

V gene TRBV2 combines with J gene TRBJ2-1; 10 nucleotides match TRBD2. The CDR3 has 15 amino acids. Trimming cost V 2 bases and J 6 bases; bases outside gene matches: 4. CDR1 and CDR2 from the germline V gene are SNHLY and FYNNEI. The CDR3 nucleotides read TGTGCCAGCAGTGAACGCCTAGCGGGAGTCAATGAGCAGTTCTTC. Translated, it gives CASSERLAGVNEQFF.

The rearrangement joins TRBV4-1 to TRBJ2-1; perhaps TRBD2 as D (5 bases). CDR1 and CDR2 (germline): MGHRA, YSYEKL. The CDR3 extends over 16 amino acids. Trimming took off 0 bases at V and 1 base at J, with 10 bases between the two ends. The CDR3 spells CASSQDLSGSYNEQFF. The DNA for the CDR3 is TGCGCCAGCAGCCAAGACCTCAGCGGTTCCTACAATGAGCAGTTCTTC.

The J gene is TRBJ2-1, the V gene TRBV5-4; D is unresolved. There are 12 residues in the CDR3. V shed 3 bases and J shed 2 bases, with 3 bases lying between them. CDR1 is SGHNT and CDR2 is YYREEE in the germline V gene (reference sequence). CDR3 bases: TGTGCCAGCAGCTCCACCTACAATGAGCAGTTCTTC. Translated: CASSSTYNEQFF.

The CDR3 here is CASSYSGGVNTEAFF. The CDR3 nucleotides read TGTGCCAGCAGTTACTCGGGGGGGGTGAACACTGAAGCTTTCTTT. This chain joins TRBV6-5 and TRBJ1-1; TRBD1 is a possible D gene (5 bases). The ends were cut back, 0 bases at V and 0 bases at J, with 8 bases in the middle. Germline V CDR1 and CDR2: MNHEY, SVGAGI. The length of the CDR3 is 15 residues.

This clone appeared a single time. The V and J genes are TRBV9 and TRBJ2-7; 9 bases fit TRBD1. Losses at the gene ends were 4 bases for V and 3 bases for J; bases not matched to a gene: 8. The CDR3 is made up of 15 amino acids. Germline CDR1 SGDLS, CDR2 YYNGEE. CDR3 bases: TGTGCCAGCAGCACGGGGACAGGGACAGTCTACGAGCAGTACTTC. Translated, it gives CASSTGTGTVYEQYF.

The chain couples TRBV18 to TRBJ1-1; D uncertain. The CDR3 runs 17 residues. V was clipped by 2 bases and J by 1 base, with 17 bases between them. Germline values: CDR1 KGHSH, CDR2 LQKENI. The CDR3 nucleotides are TGTGCCAGCTCACCAGTCAGCCTCCCCACAAAGAACACTGAAGCTTTCTTT. Its protein is CASSPVSLPTKNTEAFF. Using reference TRBV18 and TRBJ1-1 for the parts outside the CDR3, the full variable domain is NAGVMQNPRHLVRRRGQEARLRCSPMKGHSHVYWYRQLPEEGLKFMVYLQKENIIDESGMPKERFSAEFPKEGPSILRIQQVVRGDSAAYFCASSPVSLPTKNTEAFFGQGTRLTVV.

The chain links TRBV7-8 to TRBJ2-7; a possible D gene is TRBD1 (5 bases). CDR1 is SGHVS, CDR2 FQNEAQ, per germline. The CDR3 sequence is 14 residues long. V was clipped by 5 bases and J by 1 base, with 12 bases between them. CDR3 sequence reads: CASSLRQLSYEQYF. In DNA, the CDR3 is TGTGCCAGCAGCCTAAGACAGCTATCCTACGAGCAGTACTTC. Based on the CDR3 plus reference TRBV7-8 and TRBJ2-7, the full variable domain is GAGVSQSPRYKVAKRGQDVALRCDPISGHVSLFWYQQALGQGPEFLTYFQNEAQLDKSGLPSDRFFAERPEGSVSTLKIQRTQQEDSAVYLCASSLRQLSYEQYFGPGTRLTVT.

The gene calls are TRBV4-1 and TRBJ2-5; a possible D gene is TRBD1 (5 bases). This CDR3 contains 15 residues. CDR1 and CDR2 from the germline V gene are MGHRA and YSYEKL. The ends were cut back, 0 bases at V and 4 bases at J, with 12 bases in the middle. The CDR3 sequence: CASSQDPGGAETQYF. CDR3 nucleotides: TGCGCCAGCAGCCAAGATCCCGGTGGGGCAGAGACCCAGTACTTC.

The chain couples TRBV5-5 to TRBJ1-2; D unclear. The germline V gene encodes CDR1 SGHKS and CDR2 YYEKEE (reference sequence). CDR3 length: 16 amino acids. Trimming removed 0 bases at V and 4 bases at J, with 16 bases between. CDR3 residues: CASSLEFDGNLYGYTF. The CDR3 nucleotides read TGTGCCAGCAGCTTGGAATTCGACGGAAATCTCTATGGCTACACCTTC.

J is TRBJ2-2 and V is TRBV5-1, with no clear D. Germline V gene sequence: CDR1 SGHRS, CDR2 YFSETQ. Between the trimmed V and J ends, which lost 0 bases and 8 bases, there was a span of 11 bases. This CDR3 comprises 14 residues. The CDR3 protein is CASSLAHPGGELFF. CDR3 nucleotide sequence: TGCGCCAGCAGCTTGGCCCACCCCGGGGGGGAGCTGTTTTTT.

J is TRBJ2-2 and V is TRBV15, with 8 bases aligning to TRBD1. CDR1 and CDR2 (germline): LNHNV, YYDKDF (reference sequence). The CDR3 is 16 residues long. Germline trimming cut 1 base from V and 6 bases from J; bases unmatched to any gene: 7. The CDR3 DNA reads as TGTGCCACCAGCAGAGGGGGACAGGTCGGGGCCGGGGAGCTGTTTTTT. It codes for CATSRGGQVGAGELFF.